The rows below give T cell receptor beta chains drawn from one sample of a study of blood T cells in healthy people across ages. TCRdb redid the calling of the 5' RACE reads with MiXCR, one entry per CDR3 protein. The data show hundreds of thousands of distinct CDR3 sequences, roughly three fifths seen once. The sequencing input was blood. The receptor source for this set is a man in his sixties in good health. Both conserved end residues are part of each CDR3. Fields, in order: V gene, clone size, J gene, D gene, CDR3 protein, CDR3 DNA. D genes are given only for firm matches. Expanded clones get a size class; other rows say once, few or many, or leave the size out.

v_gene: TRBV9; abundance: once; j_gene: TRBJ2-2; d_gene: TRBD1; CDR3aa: CASSVAAGGNTGELFF; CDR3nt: TGTGCCAGCAGCGTAGCTGCAGGGGGCAACACCGGGGAGCTGTTTTTT
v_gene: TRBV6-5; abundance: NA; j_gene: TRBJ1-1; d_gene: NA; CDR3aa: CASSSPRQANTEAFF; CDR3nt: TGTGCCAGCAGTTCTCCCCGACAGGCGAACACTGAAGCTTTCTTT
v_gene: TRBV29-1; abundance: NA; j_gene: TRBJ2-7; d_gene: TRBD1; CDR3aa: CSALPGTGAYEQYF; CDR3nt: TGCAGCGCCTTGCCTGGGACAGGCGCCTACGAGCAGTACTTC
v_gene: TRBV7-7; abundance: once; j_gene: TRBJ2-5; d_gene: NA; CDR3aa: CASSYGVQETQYF; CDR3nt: TGTGCCAGCAGCTACGGGGTCCAAGAGACCCAGTACTTC
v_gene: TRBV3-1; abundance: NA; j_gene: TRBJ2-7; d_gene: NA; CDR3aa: CASSQVGVQDEQYF; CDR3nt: TGTGCCAGCAGCCAAGTGGGGGTTCAGGACGAGCAGTACTTC
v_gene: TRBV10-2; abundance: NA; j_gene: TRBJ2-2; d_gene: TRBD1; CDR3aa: CASSAAGGIEVGELFF; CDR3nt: TGCGCCAGCAGCGCGGCAGGGGGCATTGAGGTCGGGGAGCTGTTTTTT
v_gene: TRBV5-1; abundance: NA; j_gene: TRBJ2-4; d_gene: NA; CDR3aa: CASSLPEGDIQYF; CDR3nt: TGCGCCAGCAGCTTGCCGGAAGGGGACATTCAGTACTTC
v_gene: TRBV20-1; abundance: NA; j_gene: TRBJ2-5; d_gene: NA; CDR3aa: CSAHSRGGAQETQYF; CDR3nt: TGCAGTGCCCACAGCAGGGGGGGGGCCCAAGAGACCCAGTACTTC
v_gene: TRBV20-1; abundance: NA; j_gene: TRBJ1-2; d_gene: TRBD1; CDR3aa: CSAGSLTGGCGYTF; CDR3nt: TGCAGTGCTGGGTCTCTGACAGGGGGCTGTGGCTACACCTTC
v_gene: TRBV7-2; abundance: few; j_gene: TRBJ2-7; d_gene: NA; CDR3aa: CASSLDSRSYEQYF; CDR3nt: TGTGCCAGCAGCTTAGACTCGCGGAGCTACGAGCAGTACTTC
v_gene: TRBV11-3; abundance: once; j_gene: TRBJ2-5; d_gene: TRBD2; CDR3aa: CASSSSLAGGQETQYF; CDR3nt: TGTGCCAGCAGCTCCTCACTAGCGGGGGGCCAAGAGACCCAGTACTTC
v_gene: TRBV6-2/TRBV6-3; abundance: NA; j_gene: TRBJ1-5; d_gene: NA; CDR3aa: CASSYFPREGVSGNQPQHF; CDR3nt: TGTGCCAGCAGTTACTTCCCCAGGGAGGGGGTAAGTGGCAATCAGCCCCAGCATTTT
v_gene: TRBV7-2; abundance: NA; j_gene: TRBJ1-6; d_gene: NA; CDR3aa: CASSLPAPYNSPLHF; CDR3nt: TGTGCCAGCAGCTTACCGGCACCTTATAATTCACCCCTCCACTTT
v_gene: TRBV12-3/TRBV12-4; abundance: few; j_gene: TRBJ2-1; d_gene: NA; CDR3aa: CASSLRPYNEQFF; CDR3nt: TGTGCCAGCAGCTTACGGCCCTACAATGAGCAGTTCTTC
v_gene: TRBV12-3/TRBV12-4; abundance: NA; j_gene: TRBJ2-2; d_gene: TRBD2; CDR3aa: CASSLDGEGGELFF; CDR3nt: TGTGCCAGCAGTTTAGACGGGGAGGGCGGGGAGCTGTTTTTT
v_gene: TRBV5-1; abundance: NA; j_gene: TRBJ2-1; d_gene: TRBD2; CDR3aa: CASNLGGAVGEQFF; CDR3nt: TGCGCCAGCAATCTCGGGGGGGCAGTAGGTGAGCAGTTCTTC
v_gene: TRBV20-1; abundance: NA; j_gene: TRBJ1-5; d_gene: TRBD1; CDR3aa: CSAAGQGVGQPQHF; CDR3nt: TGCAGTGCTGCCGGACAGGGGGTGGGTCAGCCCCAGCATTTT
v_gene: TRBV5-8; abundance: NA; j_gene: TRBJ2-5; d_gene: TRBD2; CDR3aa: CASSFKRGVVETQYF; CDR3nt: TGTGCCAGCAGCTTCAAGCGGGGGGTTGTGGAGACCCAGTACTTC
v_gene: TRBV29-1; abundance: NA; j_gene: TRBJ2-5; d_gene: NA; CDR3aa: CSIGGAGETQYF; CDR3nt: TGCAGCATTGGGGGGGCAGGAGAGACCCAGTACTTC
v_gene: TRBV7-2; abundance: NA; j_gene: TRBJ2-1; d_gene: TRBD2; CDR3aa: CASSLELAGDNEQFF; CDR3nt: TGTGCCAGCAGCTTAGAACTAGCGGGGGACAATGAGCAGTTCTTC
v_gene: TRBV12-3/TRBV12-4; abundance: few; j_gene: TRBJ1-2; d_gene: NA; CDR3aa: CASSPHRQDYGYTF; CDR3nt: TGTGCCAGCAGTCCTCACCGCCAGGACTATGGCTACACCTTC
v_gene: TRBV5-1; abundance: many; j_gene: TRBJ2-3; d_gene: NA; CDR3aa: CASSLDGGGTDTQYF; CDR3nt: TGTGCCAGCAGCTTAGATGGGGGTGGTACAGATACGCAGTATTTT
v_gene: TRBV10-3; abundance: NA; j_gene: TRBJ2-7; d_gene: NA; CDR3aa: CAISVGGTYEQYF; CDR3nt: TGTGCCATCAGTGTAGGGGGGACCTACGAGCAGTACTTC
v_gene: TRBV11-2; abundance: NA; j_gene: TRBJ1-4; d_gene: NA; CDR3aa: CASSLGSTTLGEKLFF; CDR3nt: TGTGCCAGCAGCTTAGGCTCGACAACGCTTGGTGAAAAACTGTTTTTT
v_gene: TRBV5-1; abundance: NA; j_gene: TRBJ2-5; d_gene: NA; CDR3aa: CASRSGRLQETQYF; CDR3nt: TGCGCCAGCAGATCGGGACGGCTCCAAGAGACCCAGTACTTC
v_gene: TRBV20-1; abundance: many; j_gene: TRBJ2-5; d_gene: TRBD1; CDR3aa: CRPSGTGQETQYF; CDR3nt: TGCAGACCCTCCGGGACAGGGCAAGAGACCCAGTACTTC
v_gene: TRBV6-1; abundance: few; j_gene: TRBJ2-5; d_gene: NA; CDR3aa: CASSDWDLGHQYF; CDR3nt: TGTGCCAGCAGTGATTGGGACCTCGGCCACCAGTACTTC
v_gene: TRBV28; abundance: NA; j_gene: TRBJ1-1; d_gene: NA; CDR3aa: CASSSPGHVVTEAFF; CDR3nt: TGTGCCAGCAGTTCTCCGGGACATGTTGTCACTGAAGCTTTCTTT
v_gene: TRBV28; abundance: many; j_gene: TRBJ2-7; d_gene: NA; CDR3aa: CASSLWAGANYEQYF; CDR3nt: TGTGCCAGCAGTTTATGGGCAGGGGCAAACTACGAGCAGTACTTC
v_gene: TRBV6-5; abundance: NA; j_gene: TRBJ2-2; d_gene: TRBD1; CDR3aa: CASTRTGPGELFF; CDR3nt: TGTGCCAGCACCCGGACAGGGCCGGGGGAGCTGTTTTTT
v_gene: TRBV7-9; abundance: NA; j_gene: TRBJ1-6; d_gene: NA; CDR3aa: CASRDLYNSPLHF; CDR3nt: TGTGCCAGTAGGGATCTCTATAATTCACCCCTCCACTTT
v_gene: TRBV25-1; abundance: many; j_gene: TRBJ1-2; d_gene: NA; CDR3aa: CASSGTVYGYTF; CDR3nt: TGTGCCAGCAGTGGGACCGTCTATGGCTACACCTTC
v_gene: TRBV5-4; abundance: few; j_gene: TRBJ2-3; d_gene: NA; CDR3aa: CASSLMGSTDTQYF; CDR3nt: TGTGCCAGCAGCTTAATGGGAAGCACAGATACGCAGTATTTT
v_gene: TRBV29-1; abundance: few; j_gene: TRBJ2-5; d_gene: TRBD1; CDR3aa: CSVGGQGGTETQYF; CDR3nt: TGCAGCGTTGGGGGACAGGGGGGTACAGAGACCCAGTACTTC
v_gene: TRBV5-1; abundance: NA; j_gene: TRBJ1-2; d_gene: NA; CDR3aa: CASSLLGTRDGYTF; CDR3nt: TGCGCCAGCAGCTTACTCGGGACAAGGGATGGCTACACCTTC
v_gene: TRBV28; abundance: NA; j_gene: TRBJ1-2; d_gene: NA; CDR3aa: CASSSGQLDYGYTF; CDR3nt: TGTGCCAGCAGTTCCGGACAGTTGGACTATGGCTACACCTTC
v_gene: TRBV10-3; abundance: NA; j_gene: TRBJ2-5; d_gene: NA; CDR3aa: CAISESTGRETQYF; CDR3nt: TGTGCCATCAGTGAGTCTACAGGGAGGGAGACCCAGTACTTC
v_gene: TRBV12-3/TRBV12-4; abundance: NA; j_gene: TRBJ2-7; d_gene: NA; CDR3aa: CASSPQGRGPTYEQYF; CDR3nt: TGTGCCAGCAGTCCCCAGGGGCGCGGGCCAACCTACGAGCAGTACTTC
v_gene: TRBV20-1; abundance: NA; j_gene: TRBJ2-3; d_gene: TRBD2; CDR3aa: CSARDGERGDGTDTQYF; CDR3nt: TGCAGTGCTAGAGATGGGGAGCGGGGGGACGGCACAGATACGCAGTATTTT
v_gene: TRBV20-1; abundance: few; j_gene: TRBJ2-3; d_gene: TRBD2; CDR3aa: CSAELSSGGVSTQYF; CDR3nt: TGCAGTGCCGAACTTTCTAGCGGGGGGGTAAGCACGCAGTATTTT
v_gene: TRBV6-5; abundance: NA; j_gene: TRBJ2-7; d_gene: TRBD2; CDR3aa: CASSYGPTSGGYEQYF; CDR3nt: TGTGCCAGCAGTTACGGCCCGACTAGCGGGGGCTACGAGCAGTACTTC
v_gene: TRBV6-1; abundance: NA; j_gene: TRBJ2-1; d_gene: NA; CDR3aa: CASNQVSYNEQFF; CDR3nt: TGTGCCAGCAACCAAGTCTCCTACAATGAGCAGTTCTTC
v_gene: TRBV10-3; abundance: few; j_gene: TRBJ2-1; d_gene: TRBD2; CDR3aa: CAISTGSGEYNEQFF; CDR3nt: TGTGCCATCAGTACTGGGAGCGGGGAATACAATGAGCAGTTCTTC
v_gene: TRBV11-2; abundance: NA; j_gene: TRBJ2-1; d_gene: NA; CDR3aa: CASSLASPVRFF; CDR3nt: TGTGCCAGCAGCTTAGCTAGCCCTGTTAGGTTCTTC
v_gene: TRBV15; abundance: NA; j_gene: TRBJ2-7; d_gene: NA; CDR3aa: CATSRDRQGYDEQYF; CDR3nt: TGTGCCACCAGCAGAGATAGGCAGGGGTATGACGAGCAGTACTTC
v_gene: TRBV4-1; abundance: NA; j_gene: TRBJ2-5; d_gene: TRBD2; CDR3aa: CASSQDRASGGDNEQYF; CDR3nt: TGCGCCAGCAGCCAAGATCGGGCTAGCGGGGGGGACAATGAGCAGTACTTC